This T cell receptor beta chain was retrieved from a study of cytomegalovirus exposure and HLA in healthy donors. Findings and caveats of the study: Most TCR sequences showed up rarely, but some public TCRs showed up in many donors. Among the sequence variants, a highly shared cluster was likely an artifact of sequencing.

The PCR contained 60 Vbeta and 13 Jbeta primers. Assay: immunoSEQ multiplex PCR; the TCRdb copy retains only in-frame clones and omits some. The sample lists some 110,000 clones; 55% to 65% were seen once. Notes on this clone: Its antigen remains unidentified.

This sequence was found in a woman aged 25 to 45 in good health and CMV-seronegative. The sequencing input was PBMCs.

CDR3 sequence (DNA): TGTGCCAGCAGCTCACCGACTAGCGGGAGAGAAGAGACCCAGTACTTC. Amino acid sequence: CASSSPTSGREETQYF. This sequence joins TRBV21-1 and TRBJ2-5; the D call of TRBD2 is as the table states it, not checked on the DNA. TRBV21-1 is a pseudogene segment. The CDR3 loop spans 16 amino acids.